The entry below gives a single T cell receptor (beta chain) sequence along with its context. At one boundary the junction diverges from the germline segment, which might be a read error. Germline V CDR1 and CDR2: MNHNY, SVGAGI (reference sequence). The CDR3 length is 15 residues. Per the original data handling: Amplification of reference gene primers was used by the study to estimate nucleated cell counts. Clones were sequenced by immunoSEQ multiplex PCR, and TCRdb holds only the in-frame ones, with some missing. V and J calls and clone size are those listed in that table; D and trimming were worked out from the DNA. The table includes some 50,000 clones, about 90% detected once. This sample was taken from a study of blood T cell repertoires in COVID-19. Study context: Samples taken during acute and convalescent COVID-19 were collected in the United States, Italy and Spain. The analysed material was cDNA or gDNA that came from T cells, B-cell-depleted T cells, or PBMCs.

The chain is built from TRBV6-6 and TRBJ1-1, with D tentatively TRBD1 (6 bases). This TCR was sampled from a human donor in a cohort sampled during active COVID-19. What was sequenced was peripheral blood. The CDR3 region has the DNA TGTGCCAGCACTTACTCTCCGGGACAGAACACTGAAGCTTTCTTT. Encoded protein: CASTYSPGQNTEAFF.